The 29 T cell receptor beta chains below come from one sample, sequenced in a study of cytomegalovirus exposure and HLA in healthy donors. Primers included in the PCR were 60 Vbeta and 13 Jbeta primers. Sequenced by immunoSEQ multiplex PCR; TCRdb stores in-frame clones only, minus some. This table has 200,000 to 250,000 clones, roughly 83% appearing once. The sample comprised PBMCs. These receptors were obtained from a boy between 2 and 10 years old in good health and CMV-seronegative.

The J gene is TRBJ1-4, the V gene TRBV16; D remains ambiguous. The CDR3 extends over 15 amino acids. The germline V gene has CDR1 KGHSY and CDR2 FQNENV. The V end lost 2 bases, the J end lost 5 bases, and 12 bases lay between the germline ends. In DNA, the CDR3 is TGTGCCAGCAGCCAAAGGCGTCAGACAAATGAAAAACTGTTTTTT. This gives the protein CASSQRRQTNEKLFF.

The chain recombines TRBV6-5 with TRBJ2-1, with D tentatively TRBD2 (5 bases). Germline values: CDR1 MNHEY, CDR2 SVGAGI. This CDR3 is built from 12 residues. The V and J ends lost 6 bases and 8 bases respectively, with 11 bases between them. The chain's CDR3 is CASRSRGYEQFF. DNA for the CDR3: TGTGCCAGCAGAAGTAGAGGGTATGAGCAGTTCTTC.

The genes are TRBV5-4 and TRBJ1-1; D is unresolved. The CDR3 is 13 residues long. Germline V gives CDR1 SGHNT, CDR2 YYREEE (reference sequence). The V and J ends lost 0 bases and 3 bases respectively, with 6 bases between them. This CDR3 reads CASSLETYTEAFF. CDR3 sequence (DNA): TGTGCCAGCAGCTTGGAAACTTACACTGAAGCTTTCTTT. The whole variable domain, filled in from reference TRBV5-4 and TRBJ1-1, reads ETGVTQSPTHLIKTRGQQVTLRCSSQSGHNTVSWYQQALGQGPQFIFQYYREEENGRGNFPPRFSGLQFPNYSSELNVNALELDDSALYLCASSLETYTEAFFGQGTRLTVV.

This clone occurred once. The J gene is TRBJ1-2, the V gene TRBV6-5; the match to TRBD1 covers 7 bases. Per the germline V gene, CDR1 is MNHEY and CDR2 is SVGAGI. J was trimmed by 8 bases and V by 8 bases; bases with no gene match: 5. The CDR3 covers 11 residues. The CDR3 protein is CASRQGGGYTF. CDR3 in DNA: TGTGCCAGCCGACAGGGAGGAGGCTACACCTTC.

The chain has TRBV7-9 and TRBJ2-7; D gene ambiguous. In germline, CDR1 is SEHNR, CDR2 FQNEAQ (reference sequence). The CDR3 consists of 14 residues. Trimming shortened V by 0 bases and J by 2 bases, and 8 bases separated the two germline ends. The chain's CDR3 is CASSLANRAYEQYF. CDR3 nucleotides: TGTGCCAGCAGCTTAGCGAACAGAGCCTACGAGCAGTACTTC.

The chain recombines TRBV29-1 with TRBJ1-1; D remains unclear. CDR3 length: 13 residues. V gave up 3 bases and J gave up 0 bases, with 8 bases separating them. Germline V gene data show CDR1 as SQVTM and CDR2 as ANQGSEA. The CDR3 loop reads CSVEGLMNTEAFF. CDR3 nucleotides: TGCAGCGTTGAGGGCCTCATGAACACTGAAGCTTTCTTT.

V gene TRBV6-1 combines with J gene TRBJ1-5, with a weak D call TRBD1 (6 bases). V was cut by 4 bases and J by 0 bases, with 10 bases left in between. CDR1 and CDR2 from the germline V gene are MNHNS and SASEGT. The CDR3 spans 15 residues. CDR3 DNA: TGTGCCAGCAGTGGGGGGACATTTAGCAATCAGCCCCAGCATTTT. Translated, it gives CASSGGTFSNQPQHF.

CDR3: CASSLGTAFGLASYEQYF. The CDR3 nucleotides are TGCGCCAGCAGCTTGGGGACGGCTTTTGGACTAGCTTCTTACGAGCAGTACTTC. J is TRBJ2-7 and V is TRBV5-1; TRBD2 matches at 8 bases. Germline lookup yields CDR1 SGHRS and CDR2 YFSETQ. The J segment lost 4 bases and the V segment lost 0 bases, leaving 15 bases of the junction unmatched. The CDR3 length is 18 residues.

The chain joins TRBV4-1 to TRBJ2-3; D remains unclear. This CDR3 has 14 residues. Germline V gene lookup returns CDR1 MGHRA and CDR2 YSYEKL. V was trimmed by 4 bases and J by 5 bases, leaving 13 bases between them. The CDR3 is CASSPQAMGDTQYF. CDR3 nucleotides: TGCGCCAGCAGCCCGCAGGCGATGGGAGATACGCAGTATTTT.

The CDR3 loop is CASITIGQDFGYTF. CDR3 bases: TGTGCCAGCATCACCATCGGACAGGATTTTGGCTACACCTTC. V is TRBV5-6 and J is TRBJ1-2, with 7 bases that match TRBD1. V lost 6 bases, J lost 7 bases, and 12 bases stayed unmatched. CDR1 is SGHDT and CDR2 is YYEEEE in the germline V gene. The CDR3 spans 14 residues. Looking up the rest from reference TRBV5-6 and TRBJ1-2 gives the full variable domain: DAGVTQSPTHLIKTRGQQVTLRCSPKSGHDTVSWYQQALGQGPQFIFQYYEEEERQRGNFPDRFSGHQFPNYSSELNVNALLLGDSALYLCASITIGQDFGYTFGSGTRLTVV.

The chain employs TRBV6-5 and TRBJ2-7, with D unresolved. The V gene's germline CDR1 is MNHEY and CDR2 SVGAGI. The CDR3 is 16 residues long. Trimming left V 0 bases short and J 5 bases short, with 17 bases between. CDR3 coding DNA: TGTGCCAGCAGTTACTCCCAATTTGGTCAGGAAAACGAGCAGTACTTC. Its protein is CASSYSQFGQENEQYF.

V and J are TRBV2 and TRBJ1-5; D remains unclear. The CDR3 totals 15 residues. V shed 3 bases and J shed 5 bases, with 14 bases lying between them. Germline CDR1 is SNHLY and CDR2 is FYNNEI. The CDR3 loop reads CASSELGVVHQPQHF. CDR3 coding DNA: TGTGCCAGCAGTGAGCTCGGGGTTGTTCATCAGCCCCAGCATTTT.

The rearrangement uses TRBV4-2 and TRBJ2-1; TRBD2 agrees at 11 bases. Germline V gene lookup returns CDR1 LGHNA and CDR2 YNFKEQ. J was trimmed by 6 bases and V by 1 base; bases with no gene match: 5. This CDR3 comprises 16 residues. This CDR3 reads CASSQVELAGVNEQFF. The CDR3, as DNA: TGTGCCAGCAGCCAAGTGGAACTAGCGGGAGTCAATGAGCAGTTCTTC.

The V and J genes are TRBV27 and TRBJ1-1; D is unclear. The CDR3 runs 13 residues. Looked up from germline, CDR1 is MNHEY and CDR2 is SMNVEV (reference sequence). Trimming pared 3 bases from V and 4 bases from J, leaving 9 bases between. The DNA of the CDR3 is TGTGCCAGCAGTTTTATGGGGAGCACTGAAGCTTTCTTT. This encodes CASSFMGSTEAFF.

CDR3 nucleotide sequence: TGTGCCAGCAGCGTAGGGACTAGCGGGAGCTCCTACGAGCAGTACTTC. This translates into CASSVGTSGSSYEQYF. The chain joins TRBV9 to TRBJ2-7; TRBD2 agrees at 13 bases. Losses at the gene ends were 0 bases for V and 0 bases for J; bases not matched to a gene: 0. This CDR3 contains 16 residues. CDR1 is SGDLS and CDR2 is YYNGEE in the germline V gene.

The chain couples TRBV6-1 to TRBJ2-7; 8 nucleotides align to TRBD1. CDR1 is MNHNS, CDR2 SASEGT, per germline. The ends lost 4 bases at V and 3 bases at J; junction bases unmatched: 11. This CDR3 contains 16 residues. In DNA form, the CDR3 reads TGTGCCAGCAGTGGGGGTCCGGGACAGGACTTCTACGAGCAGTACTTC. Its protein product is CASSGGPGQDFYEQYF.

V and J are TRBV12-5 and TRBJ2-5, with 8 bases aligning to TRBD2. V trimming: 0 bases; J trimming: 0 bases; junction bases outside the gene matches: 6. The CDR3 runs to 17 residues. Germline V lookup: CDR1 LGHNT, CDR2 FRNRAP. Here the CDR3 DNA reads TGTGCTAGTGGTTTGGTAAAAGCGGGAGACGACCAAGAGACCCAGTACTTC. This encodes CASGLVKAGDDQETQYF.

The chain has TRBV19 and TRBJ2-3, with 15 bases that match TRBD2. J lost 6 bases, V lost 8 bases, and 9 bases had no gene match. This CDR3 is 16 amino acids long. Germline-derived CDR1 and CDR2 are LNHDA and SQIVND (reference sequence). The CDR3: CASARTSGGASDTQYF. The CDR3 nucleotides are TGTGCCAGTGCCCGGACTAGCGGGGGGGCCTCGGATACGCAGTATTTT. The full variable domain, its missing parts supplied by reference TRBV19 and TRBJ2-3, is DGGITQSPKYLFRKEGQNVTLSCEQNLNHDAMYWYRQDPGQGLRLIYYSQIVNDFQKGDIAEGYSVSREKKESFPLTVTSAQKNPTAFYLCASARTSGGASDTQYFGPGTRLTVL.

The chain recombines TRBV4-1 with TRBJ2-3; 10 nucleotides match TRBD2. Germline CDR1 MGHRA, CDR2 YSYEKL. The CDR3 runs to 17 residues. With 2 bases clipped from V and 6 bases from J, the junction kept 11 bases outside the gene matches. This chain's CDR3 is CASSQRSLAGEGDTQYF. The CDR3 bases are TGCGCCAGCAGCCAACGGTCCCTAGCGGGAGAAGGGGATACGCAGTATTTT.

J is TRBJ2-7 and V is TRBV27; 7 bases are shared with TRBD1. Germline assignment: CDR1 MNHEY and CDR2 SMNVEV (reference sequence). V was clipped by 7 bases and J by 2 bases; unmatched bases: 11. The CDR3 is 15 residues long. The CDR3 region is CASTSGAGGPYEQYF. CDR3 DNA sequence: TGTGCCAGCACCAGTGGGGCAGGGGGACCCTACGAGCAGTACTTC.

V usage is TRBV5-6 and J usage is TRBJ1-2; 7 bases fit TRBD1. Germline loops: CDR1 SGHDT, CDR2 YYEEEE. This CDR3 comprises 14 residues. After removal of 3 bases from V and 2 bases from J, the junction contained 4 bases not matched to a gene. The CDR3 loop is CASSSPTGNYGYTF. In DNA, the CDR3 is TGTGCCAGCAGCTCCCCGACAGGGAACTATGGCTACACCTTC.

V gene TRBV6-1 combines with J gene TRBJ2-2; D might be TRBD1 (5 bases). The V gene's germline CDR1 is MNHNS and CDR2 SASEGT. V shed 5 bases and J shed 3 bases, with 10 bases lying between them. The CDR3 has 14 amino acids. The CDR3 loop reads CASSRAGYTGELFF. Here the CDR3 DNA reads TGTGCCAGCAGTAGGGCAGGGTACACCGGGGAGCTGTTTTTT.

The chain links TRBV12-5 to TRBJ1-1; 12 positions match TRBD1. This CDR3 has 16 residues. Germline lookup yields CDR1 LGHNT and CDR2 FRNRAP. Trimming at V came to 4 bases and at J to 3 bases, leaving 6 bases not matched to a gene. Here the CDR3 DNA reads TGTGCTAGTGGTTCCCGGGACAGGGGGCGGGACACTGAAGCTTTCTTT. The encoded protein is CASGSRDRGRDTEAFF.

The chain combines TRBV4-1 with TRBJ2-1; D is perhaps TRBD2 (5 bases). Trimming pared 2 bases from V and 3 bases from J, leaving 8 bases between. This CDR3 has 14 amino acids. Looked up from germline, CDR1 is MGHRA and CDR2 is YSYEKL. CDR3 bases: TGCGCCAGCAGCCAATTCCGGGGCTACAATGAGCAGTTCTTC. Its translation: CASSQFRGYNEQFF.

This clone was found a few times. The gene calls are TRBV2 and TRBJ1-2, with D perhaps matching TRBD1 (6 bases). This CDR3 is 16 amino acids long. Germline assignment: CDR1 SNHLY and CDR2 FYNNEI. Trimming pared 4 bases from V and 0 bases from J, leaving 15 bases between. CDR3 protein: CASSVTGKPTNYGYTF. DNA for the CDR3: TGTGCCAGCAGTGTAACAGGGAAACCGACTAACTATGGCTACACCTTC.

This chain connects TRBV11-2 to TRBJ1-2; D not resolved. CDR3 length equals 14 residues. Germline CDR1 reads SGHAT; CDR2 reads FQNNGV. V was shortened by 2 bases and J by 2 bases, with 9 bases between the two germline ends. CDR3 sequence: CASSLFDKNYGYTF. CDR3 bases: TGTGCCAGCAGCTTATTCGACAAGAACTATGGCTACACCTTC. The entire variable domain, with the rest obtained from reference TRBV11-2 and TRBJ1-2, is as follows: EAGVAQSPRYKIIEKRQSVAFWCNPISGHATLYWYQQILGQGPKLLIQFQNNGVVDDSQLPKDRFSAERLKGVDSTLKIQPAKLEDSAVYLCASSLFDKNYGYTFGSGTRLTVV.

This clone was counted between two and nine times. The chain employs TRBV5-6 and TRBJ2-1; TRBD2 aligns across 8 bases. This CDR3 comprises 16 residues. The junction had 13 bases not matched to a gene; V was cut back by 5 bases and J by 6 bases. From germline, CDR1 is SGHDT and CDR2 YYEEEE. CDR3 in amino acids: CASRLETGLATNEQFF. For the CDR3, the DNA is TGTGCCAGCAGGCTTGAGACAGGACTAGCTACCAATGAGCAGTTCTTC.

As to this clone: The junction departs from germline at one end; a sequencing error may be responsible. CDR3 sequence reads: CSVGTGVSCEQYF. The CDR3 DNA is TGCAGCGTTGGGACAGGGGTGTCCTGCGAGCAGTACTTC. The V and J genes are TRBV29-1 and TRBJ2-7; the match to TRBD1 covers 9 bases. Per the germline V gene, CDR1 is SQVTM and CDR2 is ANQGSEA. This CDR3 spans 13 amino acids.

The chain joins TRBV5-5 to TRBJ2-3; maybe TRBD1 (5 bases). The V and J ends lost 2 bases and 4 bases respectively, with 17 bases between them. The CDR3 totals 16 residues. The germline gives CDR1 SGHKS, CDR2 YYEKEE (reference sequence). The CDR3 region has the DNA TGTGCCAGCAGCTTAATCACAGGCCTTTCGGCAGATACGCAGTATTTT. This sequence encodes CASSLITGLSADTQYF.